Listed below are T cell receptor beta chains from one sample, sequenced in a study of T-cell reconstitution after alpha-beta-depleted transplantation in children. TCRdb used MiXCR to reprocess the PCR reads, holding one entry per CDR3 protein. Among some 460,000 distinct CDR3 sequences listed, roughly 16% were seen once. The sequencing used PBMCs, mostly from graft donor cells, collected 360 days after TCRalphabeta/CD19-depleted stem cell transplant. The source is a boy in the first two years of life who had a stem cell transplant for Wiskott-Aldrich syndrome, so the T cells may come from the graft donor. The CDR3 runs from the conserved cysteine through the conserved F or W. The order of the fields is CDR3 length, V gene, clone size, D gene, J gene, CDR3 protein, CDR3 DNA. A D gene is named only where the DNA matches it firmly. Clone sizes are given selectively: once, few, many, or a class where the clone is expanded.

13	TRBV30	many	-	TRBJ1-1	CAWSGELNTEAFF	TGTGCCTGGAGTGGTGAGTTGAACACTGAAGCTTTCTTT
12	TRBV20-1	-	-	TRBJ2-1	CSASQGGNEQFF	TGCAGTGCTAGTCAGGGGGGCAATGAGCAGTTCTTC
17	TRBV7-9	few	TRBD2	TRBJ2-5	CASSLAPGLAGGETQYF	TGTGCCAGCAGCTTAGCGCCCGGACTAGCGGGAGGAGAGACCCAGTACTTC
16	TRBV20-1	-	TRBD1	TRBJ1-1	CSARRRGQWMNTEAFF	TGCAGTGCTAGGCGCAGGGGGCAGTGGATGAACACTGAAGCTTTCTTT
12	TRBV9	few	-	TRBJ1-6	CASSLHGSPLHF	TGTGCCAGCAGCTTACACGGTTCACCCCTCCACTTT
14	TRBV6-1	many	TRBD2	TRBJ2-2	CASSGTRRGGELFF	TGTGCCAGCAGTGGGACTAGGAGGGGCGGGGAGCTGTTTTTT
15	TRBV5-5	-	TRBD1	TRBJ2-7	CASSLVGQAAYEQYF	TGTGCCAGCAGCCTGGTGGGACAGGCCGCCTACGAGCAGTACTTC
16	TRBV7-9	few	-	TRBJ2-3	CASSLAGRGPRDTQYF	TGTGCCAGCAGCTTAGCCGGGCGGGGGCCGAGGGATACGCAGTATTTT
20	TRBV5-1	-	TRBD2	TRBJ2-4	CASSLVGLAGKGGAKNIQYF	TGCGCCAGCAGCTTGGTAGGACTAGCGGGTAAGGGCGGAGCGAAAAACATTCAGTACTTC
16	TRBV20-1	many	-	TRBJ2-2	CSARDRQAPNTGELFF	TGCAGTGCTAGAGATCGTCAAGCCCCGAACACCGGGGAGCTGTTTTTT
15	TRBV28	few	-	TRBJ2-7	CASSLRTGFHYEQYF	TGTGCCAGCAGTTTAAGAACAGGGTTTCACTACGAGCAGTACTTC
14	TRBV4-3	few	-	TRBJ2-5	CASSQDLQQETQYF	TGCGCCAGCAGCCAAGATTTACAGCAAGAGACCCAGTACTTC